These 30 T cell receptor beta chains were sequenced from one sample in a study of early T cells in non-severe SARS-CoV-2 infection. TCRdb itself ran the 5' RACE reads through MiXCR, one entry per CDR3 protein. The sample carries 29,000 or so distinct CDR3 sequences, around 5% recorded once. The sample consisted of whole blood. These receptors were collected from an adult who was a healthcare worker with PCR-confirmed SARS-CoV-2 infection or an uninfected control (not recorded which).

In this sample, this clonotype turned up a few times. The rearrangement links TRBV18 to TRBJ1-1, with no clear D. The germline V and J ends were trimmed by 2 bases and 10 bases, with 11 bases remaining between them. Germline V CDR1 and CDR2: KGHSH, LQKENI. CDR3 length equals 12 residues. The CDR3 sequence: CASSPEERAAFF. For the CDR3, the DNA is TGTGCCAGCTCACCAGAGGAACGGGCAGCTTTCTTT.

This clonotype was counted ten times or more. This chain connects TRBV7-2 to TRBJ2-4; D possibly corresponds to TRBD2 (6 bases). V was shortened by 6 bases and J by 0 bases, with 12 bases between the two germline ends. The CDR3 spans 15 residues. Germline V CDR1 and CDR2: SGHTA, FQGNSA. The CDR3 nucleotides read TGTGCCAGCAGTTCGGGGACTTTAGCCAAAAACATTCAGTACTTC. Translating gives CASSSGTLAKNIQYF.

This clonotype was counted ten times or more. This chain joins TRBV6-4 and TRBJ2-3, with 8 bases aligning to TRBD2. Germline values: CDR1 MRHNA, CDR2 SNTAGT. V dropped 3 bases and J dropped 4; count of bases not matched to a gene: 6. This CDR3 comprises 15 residues. The CDR3 nucleotides read TGTGCCAGCAGTGAAATGGCGGGGGGCGCAGATACGCAGTATTTT. Its translation: CASSEMAGGADTQYF.

This clonotype was observed many times. The chain has TRBV24-1 and TRBJ1-1; D remains unclear. The CDR3 runs to 14 residues. V was cut by 8 bases and J by 1 base, with 13 bases left in between. Germline values: CDR1 KGHDR, CDR2 SFDVKD. CDR3 sequence (DNA): TGTGCCACCAAGACGGTTGGGCCGAACACTGAAGCTTTCTTT. Encoded protein: CATKTVGPNTEAFF.

The chain is built from TRBV7-2 and TRBJ2-1; the D is unclear. V was pared by 7 bases and J by 0 bases, with 13 bases between. The CDR3 length is 15 residues. Germline-derived CDR1 and CDR2 are SGHTA and FQGNSA. CDR3 nucleotide sequence: TGTGCCAGCACCCCAGCTGCGAGCTCCTACAATGAGCAGTTCTTC. It yields the protein CASTPAASSYNEQFF.

This clonotype was counted many times. This chain links TRBV5-1 with TRBJ2-1; weak D call: TRBD1 (6 bases). Looked up from germline, CDR1 is SGHRS and CDR2 is YFSETQ. CDR3 length equals 14 residues. The V gene lost 3 bases and the J gene lost 9 bases, with 16 bases spanning the gap. The CDR3 protein is CASSWAGTGFEQFF. The CDR3 nucleotides read TGCGCCAGCAGCTGGGCCGGAACAGGGTTTGAGCAGTTCTTC.

In the case of this clonotype: Given a much more abundant clone one base away, this may be a read error. V and J are TRBV5-6 and TRBJ2-3; 9 nucleotides agree with TRBD1. Trimming cost V 9 bases and J 2 bases; bases outside gene matches: 19. This CDR3 spans 18 amino acids. In germline, CDR1 is SGHDT, CDR2 YYEEEE. DNA of the CDR3: TGTGCCAACAGATCATTCCCTCCGGGACAGGGCGTCACAGATACGCAGTATTTT. Protein: CANRSFPPGQGVTDTQYF.

In this sample, this clonotype turned up many times. The chain recombines TRBV18 with TRBJ2-3; D call uncertain. V shed 3 bases and J shed 0 bases, with 10 bases lying between them. The CDR3 runs 15 residues. The germline gives CDR1 KGHSH, CDR2 LQKENI. Here the CDR3 reads CASSPGRTSTDTQYF. The CDR3 coding sequence is TGTGCCAGCTCACCGGGTCGAACTAGCACAGATACGCAGTATTTT.

This clonotype occurred many times. J is TRBJ2-7 and V is TRBV7-6, with D possibly matching TRBD1 (6 bases). V was cut by 4 bases and J by 5 bases, with 12 bases left in between. Per germline, CDR1 SGHVS and CDR2 FNYEAQ. This CDR3 region has 13 residues. The CDR3 DNA sequence: TGTGCCAGCAGCTCGTGGGGGCGAGACGAGCAGTACTTC. Its protein product is CASSSWGRDEQYF.

This clonotype was detected many times. The chain has TRBV29-1 and TRBJ2-2, with D possibly called TRBD1 or TRBD2 (5 bases each). This CDR3 has 13 residues. Trimming took off 1 base at V and 13 bases at J, with 16 bases between the two ends. CDR1 and CDR2 (germline): SQVTM, ANQGSEA. The DNA of the CDR3 is TGCAGCGTTGAAGGTTCGGGGACGAAAAGGCTGTTTTTT. This codes for CSVEGSGTKRLFF.

This clonotype was recorded at least ten times. Written as DNA, the CDR3 is TGCAGTGCTCTCTGGGAGGGTAGTCGCGAGCAGTACTTC. Encoded protein: CSALWEGSREQYF. The chain couples TRBV20-1 to TRBJ2-7; TRBD2 agrees at 7 bases. CDR3 size: 13 residues. Germline values: CDR1 DFQATT, CDR2 SNEGSKA (reference sequence). J gave up 6 bases and V 5 bases, and 10 bases lay outside the gene matches.

This clonotype was counted many times. This rearrangement joins TRBV2 to TRBJ1-5; D gene ambiguous. Germline loops: CDR1 SNHLY, CDR2 FYNNEI. CDR3 length: 14 amino acids. V lost 3 bases, J lost 4 bases, and 10 bases lay in between. The CDR3 protein is CASSDPWGNQPQHF. CDR3 DNA sequence: TGTGCCAGCAGTGACCCCTGGGGAAATCAGCCCCAGCATTTT.

This clonotype showed up many times. The rearrangement joins TRBV12-3 or TRBV12-4 to TRBJ2-1; TRBD1 or TRBD2 may be the D gene (5 bases each). This CDR3 contains 14 residues. Trimming took 7 bases from V and 7 from J, leaving 17 bases between them. In nucleotides, the CDR3 is TGTGCCAGCAAAAACTTCGTTGGGGGTAATGAGCAGTTCTTC. Protein: CASKNFVGGNEQFF.

At least ten counts were recorded for this clonotype. The chain couples TRBV24-1 to TRBJ2-3; no reliable D call. This CDR3 is 14 amino acids long. V dropped 4 bases and J dropped 6 bases, with 13 bases sitting between them. Germline CDR1 is KGHDR and CDR2 is SFDVKD. The CDR3 DNA sequence: TGTGCCACCAGTGAGGCCACGTACCCCGATACGCAGTATTTT. Protein sequence: CATSEATYPDTQYF.

This clonotype has ten or more counts. The CDR3 coding sequence is TGTGCCAGCAGCCGAGGGACTAGCTCCGGGGAGCTGTTTTTT. Protein product: CASSRGTSSGELFF. The gene calls are TRBV7-8 and TRBJ2-2, with TRBD2 identical over 9 bases. There are 14 residues in the CDR3. The J segment lost 6 bases and the V segment lost 5 bases, leaving 4 bases of the junction unmatched. Germline CDR1 SGHVS, CDR2 FQNEAQ.

A few counts support this clonotype. This rearrangement joins TRBV7-9 to TRBJ1-3; D not certain. The V gene lost 5 bases and the J gene lost 2 bases, with 13 bases spanning the gap. This CDR3 is built from 15 residues. Germline assignment: CDR1 SEHNR and CDR2 FQNEAQ (reference sequence). CDR3 coding DNA: TGTGCCAGCAGCCAACAACTGGGGACTGGAAACACCATATATTTT. This sequence encodes CASSQQLGTGNTIYF.

This clonotype was observed a handful of times. The J gene is TRBJ2-4, the V gene TRBV12-3 or TRBV12-4; possibly TRBD2 for D (5 bases). Trimming removed 6 bases from V and 0 bases from J, with 21 bases in between. There are 18 residues in the CDR3. The CDR3 spells CASSPRGSSVLAKNIQYF. The CDR3 region has the DNA TGTGCCAGCAGCCCCAGAGGGTCTTCGGTTCTAGCCAAAAACATTCAGTACTTC.

This clonotype was seen ten or more times. The gene calls are TRBV29-1 and TRBJ2-1, with D tentatively TRBD2 (5 bases). Germline V gene sequence: CDR1 SQVTM, CDR2 ANQGSEA. V was shortened by 1 base and J by 6 bases, with 22 bases between the two germline ends. CDR3 length: 17 residues. The CDR3 region has the DNA TGCAGCGTTGAAGGGTTGGGGAGTCTAGCACTACCCAATGAGCAGTTCTTC. Residues: CSVEGLGSLALPNEQFF.

This clonotype was seen repeatedly, ten times or more. V is TRBV5-1 and J is TRBJ1-5; D is unresolved. The CDR3 spans 14 residues. CDR1 SGHRS and CDR2 YFSETQ come from the germline V gene. The germline V and J ends were trimmed by 4 bases and 0 bases, with 8 bases remaining between them. The chain's CDR3 is CASSRGDSNQPQHF. The DNA of the CDR3 is TGCGCCAGCAGCCGCGGGGATAGCAATCAGCCCCAGCATTTT.

In its sample, this clonotype was seen many times. The genes are TRBV20-1 and TRBJ2-7; either TRBD1 or TRBD2 may supply D (7 bases each). This CDR3 region has 13 residues. V lost 3 bases and J 4 bases, leaving 13 bases between the germline ends. Germline V gene sequence: CDR1 DFQATT, CDR2 SNEGSKA (reference sequence). CDR3 sequence reads: CSARGGGQYEQYF. The CDR3 region has the DNA TGCAGTGCTAGGGGAGGGGGCCAGTACGAGCAGTACTTC.

The table lists this clonotype with a few counts. This rearrangement joins TRBV20-1 to TRBJ2-7, with 7 bases matching TRBD2. J was trimmed by 5 bases and V by 3 bases; bases with no gene match: 4. Germline V gives CDR1 DFQATT, CDR2 SNEGSKA (reference sequence). The CDR3 contains 12 residues. The CDR3 loop reads CSARTSLDEQYF. Here the CDR3 DNA reads TGCAGTGCTAGGACTAGCCTCGACGAGCAGTACTTC.

This clonotype was recorded a few times. The rearrangement joins TRBV28 to TRBJ2-2; 7 bases fit TRBD1. CDR3 length equals 14 residues. CDR1 is MDHEN, CDR2 SYDVKM, per germline. The V gene end was trimmed by 8 bases and the J gene end by 6 bases; junction bases not matched to a gene: 9. CDR3 loop: CASVPRGSSGELFF. The CDR3 DNA reads TGTGCCAGCGTTCCCAGGGGGAGTTCCGGGGAGCTGTTTTTT.

This clonotype showed up many times. The chain couples TRBV20-1 to TRBJ1-2; 7 positions match TRBD1. V was pared by 3 bases and J by 5 bases, with 18 bases of the junction left unmatched. Germline V gives CDR1 DFQATT, CDR2 SNEGSKA (reference sequence). This CDR3 region has 17 residues. The DNA of the CDR3 is TGCAGTGCTAGGTGGCTCCCTCCCGGGACAGTATTATATGGCTACACCTTC. It encodes CSARWLPPGTVLYGYTF.

This clonotype came up a few times. The chain recombines TRBV21-1 with TRBJ2-7; TRBD1, as called in the table, went unchecked against the DNA. TRBV21-1 is shown as a pseudogene. The length of the CDR3 is 13 residues. CDR3 DNA: TGTGCCAGCAGCAAAGAGCAGGGACTACGGCAGTACTTC. It encodes CASSKEQGLRQYF.

This clonotype was seen many times. The V gene is TRBV18, the J gene TRBJ2-5; D may be TRBD2 (5 bases). The CDR3 totals 14 residues. The V gene lost 1 base and the J gene lost 5 bases, with 11 bases spanning the gap. CDR1 is KGHSH, CDR2 LQKENI, per germline. DNA for the CDR3: TGTGCCAGCTCACCACAGCGGACGGCGGAGACCCAGTACTTC. Its protein is CASSPQRTAETQYF.

The rearrangement uses TRBV30 and TRBJ2-1, with 7 bases that match TRBD2. CDR1 GTSNPN and CDR2 SVGIG come from the germline V gene (reference sequence). Trimming at V came to 6 bases and at J to 9 bases, leaving 14 bases not matched to a gene. The length of the CDR3 is 14 residues. Here the CDR3 reads CACHFRDYLGEQFF. The CDR3, as DNA: TGTGCCTGCCATTTCCGGGACTATCTTGGTGAGCAGTTCTTC.

This clonotype was observed at least ten times. The V call is TRBV4-1, the J call TRBJ1-1; D perhaps matches TRBD1 (6 bases). CDR3 size: 14 residues. The germline CDR1 and CDR2 sequences are MGHRA and YSYEKL. Deletions cut 3 bases from V and 4 bases from J, with 12 bases between. CDR3 residues: CASSQTGLGTEAFF. CDR3 DNA sequence: TGCGCCAGCAGCCAGACAGGACTAGGCACTGAAGCTTTCTTT.

This clonotype showed up just once. It may be a read error: a sequence one base away is much more abundant. The V and J genes are TRBV27 and TRBJ2-7; unclear D gene. V lost 5 bases, J lost 2 bases, and 13 bases lay in between. This CDR3 has 14 residues. The germline gives CDR1 MNHEY, CDR2 SMNVEV (reference sequence). The CDR3 is CASSPLERTYEQYF. CDR3 nucleotides: TGTGCCAGCAGTCCCCTGGAACGAACCTACGAGCAGTACTTC.

This clonotype was seen only a few times. This chain connects TRBV7-8 to TRBJ2-5, with D perhaps TRBD1 (5 bases). The V gene lost 4 bases and the J gene lost 1 base, with 10 bases spanning the gap. In germline, CDR1 is SGHVS, CDR2 FQNEAQ. The CDR3 covers 14 residues. This CDR3 is CASSYRQRQETQYF. For the CDR3, the DNA is TGTGCCAGCAGCTACCGACAGCGCCAAGAGACCCAGTACTTC.

This clonotype was picked up a small number of times. The gene calls are TRBV10-2 and TRBJ2-2, with TRBD1 identical over 7 bases. The CDR3 has 16 residues. Germline V gene data show CDR1 as WSHSY and CDR2 as SAAADI. The CDR3 nucleotides read TGCGCAGCGAAGAAGGGGGCGGACTCGAACACCGGGGAGCTGTTTTTT. This sequence encodes CAAKKGADSNTGELFF.